This TCR beta chain was captured by sequencing in a study of T cells in localized non-small cell lung cancer. Comments on this clone: Its antigen is not identified.

Germline CDR1 SQVTM, CDR2 ANQGSEA. There are 14 residues in the CDR3. The trim removed 2 bases at V and 3 bases at J, leaving 7 bases unmatched. Data came from immunoSEQ multiplex PCR; TCRdb stores just in-frame clones and leaves some out. The table shows about 55,000 clones, with over 80% occurring only once. Study findings and constraints: The highest T cell clonality was in uninvolved adjacent lung, above tumor. Median around 62 top-100 tumor clones were shared with paired adjacent lung.

This sequence was found in a man aged 40 to 70 with stage III lung adenocarcinoma. The sequences come from peripheral blood mononuclear cells, collected before any cancer treatment. This chain uses TRBV29-1 with TRBJ2-7; 7 positions agree with TRBD1. CDR3 amino acids: CSVETGAKGYEQYF. The CDR3 DNA reads as TGCAGCGTTGAAACAGGGGCGAAAGGCTACGAGCAGTACTTC.